This T cell receptor beta chain is drawn from a study of blood T cell repertoires in COVID-19. At the level of the study: Both acute and convalescent COVID-19 samples were obtained from the United States, Italy and Spain.

CDR1 LGHDT and CDR2 YNNKEL come from the germline V gene (reference sequence). Unmatched junction bases numbered 0, after V lost 1 base and J lost 3 bases. The CDR3 is 13 amino acids. Per the authors' pipeline: Amplification of reference gene primers provided the estimated nucleated cell counts. Repertoires were generated with immunoSEQ multiplex PCR, while TCRdb's copy carries only in-frame clones and drops some. From that table come the V and J calls and clone size; the DNA was used to work out D and trimming. The sample holds 100,000 to 150,000 clones, roughly 80% seen once. The rearrangement links TRBV3-1 (or the pseudogene TRBV3-2) to TRBJ2-7, with TRBD1 identical over 7 bases. Sequenced: peripheral blood. The receptor was derived from a man aged 55-75 years with acute or convalescent COVID-19. The CDR3 DNA follows: TGTGCCAGCAGCCAAGGACAGGGCTACGAGCAGTACTTC. This gives the protein CASSQGQGYEQYF.